There are a few counts of the clone carrying this T cell receptor (beta chain). Its specificity is unknown. With a J-beta primer mix and a sample-barcoded 5' primer, a second PCR ran 7 to 11 cycles. A template-switch adaptor that had 12 random nucleotides put a tag on each cDNA molecule. MiXCR, applied by TCRdb to the 5' RACE reads, yields one record per CDR3 protein. The table shows under 2 million distinct CDR3 sequences, with around 35% occurring only once. The CDR3 is 15 amino acids. Germline CDR1 reads SGDLS; CDR2 reads YYNGEE. Trimming stripped 4 bases from V and 5 bases from J, with 18 bases between. The entry originates in a study of blood T cells in healthy people across ages. Study outcomes and limitations: Donor CMV infection status was unknown, possibly confounding age-related changes in expanded clonotypes. Higher naive T cell percentage went strongly together with higher TCR beta diversity.

Sequencing was performed on blood. The TCR comes from a woman aged 30 to 39 in good health. The chain employs TRBV9 and TRBJ2-5; tentatively, D is TRBD2 (6 bases). CDR3 sequence: CASSTSLSEGETQYF. The DNA for the CDR3 is TGTGCCAGCAGCACTTCCCTCTCGGAGGGGGAGACCCAGTACTTC.